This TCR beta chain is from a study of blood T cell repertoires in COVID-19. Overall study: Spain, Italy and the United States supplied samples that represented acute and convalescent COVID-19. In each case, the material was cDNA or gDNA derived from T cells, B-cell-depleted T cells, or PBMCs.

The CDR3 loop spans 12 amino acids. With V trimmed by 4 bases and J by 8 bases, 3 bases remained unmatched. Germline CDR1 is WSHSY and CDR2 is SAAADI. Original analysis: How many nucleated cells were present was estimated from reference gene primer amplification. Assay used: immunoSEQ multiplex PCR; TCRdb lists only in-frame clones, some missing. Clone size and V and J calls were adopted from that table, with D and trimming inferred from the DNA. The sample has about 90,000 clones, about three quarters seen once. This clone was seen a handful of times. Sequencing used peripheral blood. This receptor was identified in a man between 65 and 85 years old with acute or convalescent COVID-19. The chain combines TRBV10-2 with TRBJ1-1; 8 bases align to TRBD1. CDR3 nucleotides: TGCGCCAGCAGTGCGACAGGGGCCGAAGCTTTCTTT. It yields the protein CASSATGAEAFF.